This is a list of T cell receptor beta chains from one sample in a study of cytomegalovirus exposure and HLA in healthy donors. Using immunoSEQ multiplex PCR, the repertoire was profiled, and TCRdb retains in-frame clones only, with some absent. The sample totals more than 140,000 clones. Sequenced material: PBMCs. These receptor sequences come from a woman younger than 35 in good health and CMV-seronegative. Both conserved end residues are part of each CDR3. The D gene is left open where the match is weak.

J: TRBJ1-3; V: TRBV7-9; D: NA; CDR3: CASSTPGGVTFSGNTIYF; DNA: TGTGCCAGCAGCACCCCGGGGGGTGTGACATTCTCTGGAAACACCATATATTTT
J: TRBJ2-1; V: TRBV6-4; D: NA; CDR3: CASSLIEGNEQFF; DNA: TGTGCCAGCAGTTTAATCGAGGGCAATGAGCAGTTCTTC
J: TRBJ2-1; V: TRBV9; D: NA; CDR3: CASSSEGYPNNEQFF; DNA: TGTGCCAGCAGCTCGGAGGGGTACCCGAACAATGAGCAGTTCTTC
J: TRBJ2-1; V: TRBV5-1; D: TRBD1; CDR3: CASSLGGGTGTYNEQFF; DNA: TGCGCCAGCAGCTTGGGGGGAGGGACAGGGACCTACAATGAGCAGTTCTTC
J: TRBJ2-7; V: TRBV4-1; D: NA; CDR3: CASSQAREPYYEQYF; DNA: TGCGCCAGCAGCCAAGCCCGGGAACCGTACTACGAGCAGTACTTC
J: TRBJ2-2; V: TRBV12-5; D: TRBD2; CDR3: CASGLVGSGRGTGELFF; DNA: TGTGCTAGTGGTTTGGTAGGAAGCGGGAGGGGAACCGGGGAGCTGTTTTTT
J: TRBJ2-3; V: TRBV7-2; D: TRBD2; CDR3: CASSFSGSTDTQYF; DNA: TGTGCCAGCAGCTTTAGCGGGAGCACAGATACGCAGTATTTT
J: TRBJ2-6; V: TRBV10-3; D: TRBD1; CDR3: CAIRSEGQGKSVLTF; DNA: TGTGCCATCAGATCGGAGGGACAGGGCAAAAGCGTCCTGACTTTC
J: TRBJ1-3; V: TRBV7-2; D: NA; CDR3: CASSLVRGSGNTIYF; DNA: TGTGCCAGCAGCTTAGTCCGGGGGTCTGGAAACACCATATATTTT
J: TRBJ1-3; V: TRBV2; D: TRBD1; CDR3: CASSEGTGYSGNTIYF; DNA: TGTGCCAGCAGTGAGGGGACAGGATATTCTGGAAACACCATATATTTT
J: TRBJ2-5; V: TRBV10-3; D: TRBD1; CDR3: CAIRDTGTGGWETQYF; DNA: TGTGCCATCAGGGATACCGGGACAGGCGGTTGGGAGACCCAGTACTTC